This T cell receptor beta chain was captured by sequencing in a study of CD8 T cells in Susac syndrome. When the RNA was reverse transcribed, random hexamers were used with an input of about 0.5 to 1 ug. TCRdb analysed the immunoSEQ multiplex PCR reads with MiXCR anew, one entry per CDR3 protein. This sample carries approximately 220,000 distinct CDR3 sequences, around nine tenths of them seen once, and the ten largest clones take around 0.14%. CDR3 length: 17 residues. Trimming left V 5 bases short and J 0 bases short, with 14 bases between. CDR1 is SGHAT and CDR2 is FQNNGV in the germline V gene. The study sequenced TCR beta in blood CD8+ and CD4+ T cells.

The sequence was collected from a human donor with multiple sclerosis. V gene TRBV11-2 combines with J gene TRBJ2-6, with D perhaps given as TRBD1 or TRBD2 (5 bases each). Specimen: CD8+ T cells from PBMCs. DNA for the CDR3: TGTGCCAGCAGCCCTTCTGGAGGACACTCTGGGGCCAACGTCCTGACTTTC. Protein: CASSPSGGHSGANVLTF.